This T cell receptor beta chain was found in a study of T cells after yellow fever vaccination. About the research overall: Preparation of fractions with low cell numbers was performed using SMART-Seq v4 Ultra Low Input.

TCRdb reprocessed the 5' RACE reads via MiXCR and lists one record per CDR3 protein. The sample lists 150,000 to 200,000 distinct CDR3 sequences, 6.2% seen once, with just under 3% in the top ten. Regarding the study as a whole: The booster saw the reappearance of most primary-vaccination clones (roughly 97% CD4, 80% to 90% CD8). FACS-sorted repertoires might harbor abundant contaminating clonotypes from the bulk population.

Remarks on this clonotype: Its target is not known.

CDR1 is SGHTA and CDR2 is FQGNSA in the germline V gene. CDR3 length equals 13 residues. V was clipped by 1 base and J by 8 bases, with 6 bases between them. The sequences come from CD4+ T cells sorted from PBMCs, collected on the day of the first yellow fever vaccination. This TCR derives from a man aged 18 to 35 who received the YFV17D yellow fever vaccine. The J gene is TRBJ1-6, the V gene TRBV7-2; the D is unclear. CDR3: CASSLVWDSPLHF. Written as DNA, the CDR3 is TGTGCCAGCAGCTTAGTTTGGGATTCACCCCTCCACTTT.